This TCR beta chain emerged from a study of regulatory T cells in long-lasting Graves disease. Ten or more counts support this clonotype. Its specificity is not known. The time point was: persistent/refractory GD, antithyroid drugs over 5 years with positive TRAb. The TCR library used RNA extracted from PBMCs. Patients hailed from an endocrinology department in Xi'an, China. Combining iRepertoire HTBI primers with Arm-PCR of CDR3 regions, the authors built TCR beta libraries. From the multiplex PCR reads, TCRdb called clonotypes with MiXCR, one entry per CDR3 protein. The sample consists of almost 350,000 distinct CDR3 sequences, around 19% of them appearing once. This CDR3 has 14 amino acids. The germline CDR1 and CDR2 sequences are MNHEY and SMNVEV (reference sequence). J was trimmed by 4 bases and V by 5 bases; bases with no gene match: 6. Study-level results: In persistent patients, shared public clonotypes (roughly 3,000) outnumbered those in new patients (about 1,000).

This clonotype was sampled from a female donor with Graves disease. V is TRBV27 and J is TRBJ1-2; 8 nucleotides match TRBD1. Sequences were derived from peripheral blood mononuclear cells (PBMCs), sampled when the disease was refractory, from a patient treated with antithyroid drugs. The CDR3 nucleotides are TGTGCCAGCAGTCCAGGACAGGGAAGCTATGGCTACACCTTC. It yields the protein CASSPGQGSYGYTF.